Listed below are T cell receptor beta chains from one sample, sequenced in a study of blood T cells in healthy people across ages. TCRdb reanalysed the 5' RACE reads using MiXCR and keeps one entry per CDR3 protein. Among around 1,900,000 distinct CDR3 sequences listed, about two fifths were seen once. The sequenced sample consisted of blood. The source of these receptors is a human donor in good health. Each CDR3 is given without its conserved first and last residue. D genes are given only for firm matches.

V	D	length	J	CDR3
TRBV5-1	-	15	TRBJ1-1	ASSLGDFRPSNTEAF
TRBV2	TRBD1	12	TRBJ2-5	ASSADRAPETQY
TRBV6-5	-	12	TRBJ2-2	ASSGTYRIGELF
TRBV20-1	TRBD2	11	TRBJ2-5	RPSGGSGETQY
TRBV20-1	-	14	TRBJ2-5	SARELDRPSRGTQY
TRBV6-6	-	14	TRBJ2-3	ASSSRGGRYTDTQY
TRBV18	-	11	TRBJ1-2	ASSPSVNRGYT
TRBV7-9	-	12	TRBJ1-2	ASSAQPLNYGYT
TRBV5-1	-	15	TRBJ2-3	ASSLARGAGGPDTQY
TRBV4-3	-	16	TRBJ2-6	ASSQAATGYSGANVLT
TRBV27	-	14	TRBJ1-2	ASSSSGLPWDYGYT
TRBV5-1	-	13	TRBJ1-1	ASSSGLTANTEAF
TRBV4-2	TRBD2	14	TRBJ2-1	ASSQDRSGGADEQF
TRBV19	TRBD1	14	TRBJ2-4	ASSIKGAIAKNIQY
TRBV29-1	TRBD1	17	TRBJ2-5	SVGGWTAARDRDPETQY
TRBV5-1	TRBD2	15	TRBJ2-1	ASSLDSGGPTYNEQF
TRBV7-2	TRBD2	13	TRBJ2-3	ASSYSGRLTDTQY
TRBV2	TRBD1	12	TRBJ1-2	AREAGGRDYGYT
TRBV5-5	-	13	TRBJ2-5	ASSWGLGRGETQY
TRBV24-1	TRBD1	12	TRBJ2-3	AIAGQGSTDTQY
TRBV7-8	-	12	TRBJ2-3	ASSVNRDSNTQY
TRBV11-2	TRBD1	12	TRBJ1-1	ASSIDRGDTEAF
TRBV30	-	10	TRBJ2-7	AWSVTGLEQY
TRBV20-1	-	11	TRBJ2-5	SASPSPDRRQY
TRBV9	-	14	TRBJ1-5	ASSVVGTGVNQPQH
TRBV7-2	-	11	TRBJ1-1	ASSTMPGAGAF